One and the same sample provided the 9 T cell receptor beta chains below, sequenced in a study of T cell clones after liver transplantation (dated by TCRdb to about 2019). The sample's time point label is to be understood as: pre-transplant. Receptor libraries were prepared by the immunoSEQ multiplex PCR assay. The table comes from immuneACCESS by way of TCRdb, which keeps in-frame sequences with V and J called. Part of the clones is missing from these tables; in studies checked, under half for an unresolved V gene and the rest for unknown reasons. The sample table shows about 78,000 clones, and under 90% are seen once. The ten most abundant clones make up about 0.64% of the sample. Source: CD4+ T cells from blood, taken before liver transplant. These receptor sequences come from a human donor who received a liver transplant.

This chain's CDR3 is CASSQTRGPDTQYF. CDR3 DNA sequence: TGTGCCAGCAGCCAGACCCGAGGGCCCGATACGCAGTATTTT. This chain links TRBV2 with TRBJ2-3; D may be TRBD2 (5 bases). From germline, CDR1 is SNHLY and CDR2 FYNNEI. V was pared by 6 bases and J by 6 bases, with 16 bases between. This CDR3 region has 14 residues.

This chain links TRBV7-2 with TRBJ1-2, with TRBD1 matching over 8 bases. Per the germline V gene, CDR1 is SGHTA and CDR2 is FQGNSA. This CDR3 spans 15 amino acids. V was clipped by 10 bases and J by 2 bases; unmatched bases: 12. CDR3 sequence reads: CATRGRTGSNYGYTF. CDR3 in DNA: TGTGCCACTAGGGGTCGGACAGGGTCCAACTATGGCTACACCTTC.

The genes are TRBV15 and TRBJ2-1; TRBD2 matches 10 bases. CDR3 length: 16 amino acids. J was trimmed by 10 bases and V by 0 bases; bases with no gene match: 9. Germline V gene sequence: CDR1 LNHNV, CDR2 YYDKDF (reference sequence). DNA for the CDR3: TGTGCCACCAGCAGAGATTGGGCTAGCGGGAGTTTCGAGCAGTTCTTC. Translating gives CATSRDWASGSFEQFF.

V and J are TRBV6-1 and TRBJ2-7; D may be TRBD1 or TRBD2 (5 bases each). This CDR3 has 17 residues. V shed 1 base and J shed 3 bases, with 19 bases lying between them. Germline-derived CDR1 and CDR2 are MNHNS and SASEGT. DNA of the CDR3: TGTGCCAGCAGTGAAGGACACTTGGCAGGGAGTCACTACGAGCAGTACTTC. Its protein is CASSEGHLAGSHYEQYF.

This clone was counted only a few times. J is TRBJ2-7 and V is TRBV28; TRBD1 or TRBD2 may be the D gene (5 bases each). Trimming removed 2 bases from V and 4 bases from J, with 24 bases in between. The germline V gene has CDR1 MDHEN and CDR2 SYDVKM. There are 18 residues in the CDR3. The CDR3 is CASSLTPYTGTVNYEQYF. The CDR3 DNA is TGTGCCAGCAGTTTAACACCCTATACCGGGACGGTTAATTACGAGCAGTACTTC.

The V gene is TRBV4-2, the J gene TRBJ2-1; D not resolved. The CDR3 length is 13 residues. The germline V gene has CDR1 LGHNA and CDR2 YNFKEQ. Trimming pared 0 bases from V and 8 bases from J, leaving 8 bases between. As DNA, the CDR3 is TGTGCCAGCAGCCAAGATCAAGAACATGAGCAGTTCTTC. Translation gives CASSQDQEHEQFF.

This clone was counted only a few times. This chain links TRBV2 with TRBJ2-6, with a tentative D call TRBD2 (6 bases). The CDR3 totals 15 residues. Germline-derived CDR1 and CDR2 are SNHLY and FYNNEI. V lost 6 bases, J lost 1 base, and 10 bases lay in between. This chain's CDR3 is CASSPRESGANVLTF. Here the CDR3 DNA reads TGTGCCAGCAGCCCCCGGGAGTCTGGGGCCAACGTCCTGACTTTC.

The CDR3 sequence: CASSQGVAGGQETQYF. The CDR3 DNA follows: TGCGCCAGCAGCCAAGGGGTAGCGGGAGGCCAAGAGACCCAGTACTTC. The V call is TRBV4-3, the J call TRBJ2-5, with 10 nucleotides matching TRBD2. Germline V gene sequence: CDR1 LGHNA, CDR2 YSLEER. This CDR3 has 16 residues. Trimming removed 1 base from V and 1 base from J; junction bases left unmatched: 3.

This chain connects TRBV11-2 to TRBJ2-3, with 8 bases aligning to TRBD1. Trimming took 6 bases from V and 2 from J; bases not matched to a gene: 7. This CDR3 is 15 amino acids long. Germline V gene sequence: CDR1 SGHAT, CDR2 FQNNGV. CDR3 DNA sequence: TGTGCCAGCAGTCCCAGGGGGCGGCTCACAGATACGCAGTATTTT. Protein product: CASSPRGRLTDTQYF.